Listed below are T cell receptor beta chains from one sample, sequenced in a study of blood T cell repertoires in COVID-19. Libraries were prepared by immunoSEQ multiplex PCR; TCRdb keeps only in-frame clonotypes and omits some of them. The sample holds approximately 230,000 clones; about nine tenths are singletons and the top ten take about 6%. Material: PBMCs or T cells enriched from blood (not recorded which). The receptors stem from a woman aged 25 to 39 with acute COVID-19. The CDR3 runs from the conserved cysteine through the conserved F or W. D genes are given only for firm matches. A row's size may be missing; if present it is once, few, many or a size class.

TRBD2 TRBJ2-7 15 - TRBV11-2 TGTGCCAGCAGCTTAGGGGCGGGAGATGCCTACGAGCAGTACTTC CASSLGAGDAYEQYF
- TRBJ2-2 14 - TRBV30 TGTGCCTGGAGTCAGGGACTGGGCACCGGGGAGCTGTTTTTT CAWSQGLGTGELFF
- TRBJ2-6 16 - TRBV7-3 TGTGCCAGCAGCTTACCCTCAGGGCCTGGGGCCAACGTCCTGACTTTC CASSLPSGPGANVLTF
- TRBJ2-4 16 few TRBV2 TGTGCCAGCAGTGAAGCGTGGGACTTCGATTCCGGCATTCAGTACTTC CASSEAWDFDSGIQYF
TRBD1 TRBJ2-7 13 - TRBV29-1 TGCAGCGTTGGGACAGGGGGAGCCTACGAGCAGTACTTC CSVGTGGAYEQYF
TRBD1 TRBJ2-3 15 - TRBV5-4 TGTGCCAGCAGCTTTCGTTCAGGGGGCGCAGATACGCAGTATTTT CASSFRSGGADTQYF
TRBD1 TRBJ2-1 14 - TRBV27 TGTGCCAGCAGTTTTCAGGGGGCCTACAATGAGCAGTTCTTC CASSFQGAYNEQFF
- TRBJ1-2 15 few TRBV2 TGTGCCAGCAGTGAGTCGGCAGGGTATAACTATGGCTACACCTTC CASSESAGYNYGYTF
TRBD1 TRBJ2-7 15 - TRBV7-9 TGTGCCAGCAGTCCTCCGGGACAGGGTTACTACGAGCAGTACTTC CASSPPGQGYYEQYF
TRBD1 TRBJ1-6 14 - TRBV30 TGTGCCTGGAGTGAATACAGGGGAAATTCACCCCTCCACTTT CAWSEYRGNSPLHF
- TRBJ2-7 17 - TRBV11-2 TGTGCCAGCAGCTTCGGGATTGGACAGACAATGATCTACGAGCAGTACTTC CASSFGIGQTMIYEQYF
- TRBJ2-2 16 - TRBV5-1 TGCGCCAGCAGCCCCGGGGTCGGGGTTGGGACCGGGGAGCTGTTTTTT CASSPGVGVGTGELFF
TRBD1 TRBJ1-3 13 - TRBV19 TGTGCCGGATTTGACAGGGGAGGAAACACCATATATTTT CAGFDRGGNTIYF
- TRBJ1-1 15 once TRBV28 TGTGCCAGCACCGACGCGGGGGAAGGGAACACTGAAGCTTTCTTT CASTDAGEGNTEAFF
- TRBJ2-7 13 - TRBV5-5 TGTGCCAGCAGCGGGACACGGGCCTACGAGCAGTACTTC CASSGTRAYEQYF
- TRBJ1-1 14 - TRBV3-1/TRBV3-2 TGTGCCAGCAGCCCCAGTGAAGTGAACACTGAAGCTTTCTTT CASSPSEVNTEAFF
- TRBJ2-1 13 - TRBV11-2 TGTGCCACCCATTGGGGGGCCTACAATGAGCAGTTCTTC CATHWGAYNEQFF
- TRBJ2-7 11 - TRBV20-1 TGCAGTGCTAGAAGCGGGCTCGAGCAGTACTTC CSARSGLEQYF
TRBD1 TRBJ2-7 13 few TRBV2 TGTGCCAGCAGAAGGGACAGTCTCTACGAGCAGTACTTC CASRRDSLYEQYF
TRBD2 TRBJ2-1 19 - TRBV29-1 TGCAGCGTTGGAGCACCGGGACTAGCGGGGGGCCGCTCCTACAATGAGCAGTTCTTC CSVGAPGLAGGRSYNEQFF
- TRBJ1-6 12 - TRBV7-9 TGTGCCAGCCAGGTCGGTAATTCACCCCTCCACTTT CASQVGNSPLHF
TRBD1 TRBJ2-7 16 - TRBV28 TGTGCCAGCAGTTGGGGTCGGGTAGGGGGCTTCTACGAGCAGTACTTC CASSWGRVGGFYEQYF
TRBD1 TRBJ1-6 13 once TRBV29-1 TGCAGCGCTGGGGACAGGGGTGATTCACCCCTCCACTTT CSAGDRGDSPLHF
TRBD1 TRBJ2-2 15 - TRBV6-4 TGTGCCAGCAGGGCAACAGGGGGGAACACCGGGGAGCTGTTTTTT CASRATGGNTGELFF
TRBD1 TRBJ2-1 14 once TRBV2 TGTGCCAGCAGTGGTACAGGGGTCGGCAATGAGCAGTTCTTC CASSGTGVGNEQFF